One and the same sample provided the 5 T cell receptor beta chains below, sequenced in a study of vaccination and CD4 T cells after COVID-19. CD4+ T cells that had been cultured provided DNA sequenced with the Oncomine TCR Beta short-read assay. TCRdb recomputed calls from the PCR reads with MiXCR, one row per CDR3 protein. The sample lists 12,000 or so distinct CDR3 sequences, around 66% occurring once. The antigens of these receptors remain unknown. Treatment specified: roughly ten-day PBMC culture with coronavirus spike peptide pools or control peptides (ViraFEST assay). Sequencing used CD4+ T cells from blood, cultured in vitro. The receptors originated from a human donor who had recovered from COVID-19.

This clonotype is medium-sized. V gene TRBV6-4 combines with J gene TRBJ2-3; TRBD2 matches at 7 bases. The CDR3 sequence is 12 residues long. Looked up from germline, CDR1 is MRHNA and CDR2 is SNTAGT. V was pared by 5 bases and J by 9 bases, with 5 bases of the junction left unmatched. The DNA of the CDR3 is TGTGCCAGCAGTCCCCCCGGGGGGACGCAGTATTTT. It specifies CASSPPGGTQYF.

This clonotype was found a few times. The chain joins TRBV29-1 to TRBJ1-2, with a possible D match to TRBD1 (6 bases). Germline V gene sequence: CDR1 SQVTM, CDR2 ANQGSEA. The CDR3 is made up of 12 amino acids. V lost 4 bases and J 2 bases, leaving 8 bases between the germline ends. CDR3 DNA sequence: TGCAGCGTTGGGAGGGGGAACTATGGCTACACCTTC. Its protein is CSVGRGNYGYTF. The variable domain in full, with the rest retrieved from reference TRBV29-1 and TRBJ1-2, is SAVISQKPSRDICQRGTSLTIQCQVDSQVTMMFWYRQQPGQSLTLIATANQGSEATYESGFVIDKFPISRPNLTFSTLTVSNMSPEDSSIYLCSVGRGNYGYTFGSGTRLTVV.

By share, this clonotype counts as large. The J gene is TRBJ2-5, the V gene TRBV28; D is ambiguous. Germline CDR1 is MDHEN and CDR2 is SYDVKM. The CDR3 runs to 11 residues. Between the trimmed V and J ends, which lost 6 bases and 6 bases, there was a span of 8 bases. CDR3 residues: CASSSGKTQYF. The CDR3 bases are TGTGCCAGCAGCTCCGGCAAGACCCAGTACTTC.

The chain uses TRBV5-4 and TRBJ2-7; 7 bases match TRBD2. V was pared by 5 bases and J by 1 base, with 6 bases of the junction left unmatched. The CDR3 has 14 residues. From germline, CDR1 is SGHNT and CDR2 YYREEE (reference sequence). The CDR3 protein is CASSPSGASYEQYF. CDR3 DNA: TGTGCCAGCAGTCCGAGCGGGGCTTCCTACGAGCAGTACTTC.

The gene calls are TRBV30 and TRBJ2-2; the D is unclear. Between the trimmed V and J ends, which lost 0 bases and 6 bases, there was a span of 11 bases. CDR1 is GTSNPN, CDR2 SVGIG, per germline (reference sequence). CDR3 size: 14 residues. As DNA, the CDR3 is TGTGCCTGGAGTGTACCTTGGTCGGCCGGGGAGCTGTTTTTT. This gives the protein CAWSVPWSAGELFF. The variable domain in full, with the rest retrieved from reference TRBV30 and TRBJ2-2, is SQTIHQWPATLVQPVGSPLSLECTVEGTSNPNLYWYRQAAGRGLQLLFYSVGIGQISSEVPQNLSASRPQDRQFILSSKKLLLSDSGFYLCAWSVPWSAGELFFGEGSRLTVL.